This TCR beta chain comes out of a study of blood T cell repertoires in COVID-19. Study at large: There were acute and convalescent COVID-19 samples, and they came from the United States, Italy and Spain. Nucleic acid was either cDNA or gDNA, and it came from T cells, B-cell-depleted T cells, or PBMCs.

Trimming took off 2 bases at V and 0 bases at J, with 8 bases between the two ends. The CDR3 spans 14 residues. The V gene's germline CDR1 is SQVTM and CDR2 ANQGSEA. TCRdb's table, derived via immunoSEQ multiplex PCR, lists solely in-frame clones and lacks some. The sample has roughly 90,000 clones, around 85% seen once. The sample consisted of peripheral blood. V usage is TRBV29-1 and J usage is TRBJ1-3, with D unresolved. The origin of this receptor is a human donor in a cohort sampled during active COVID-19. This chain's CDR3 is CSVEQRSSGNTIYF. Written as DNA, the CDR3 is TGCAGCGTTGAACAACGCAGCTCTGGAAACACCATATATTTT.